One and the same sample provided the 27 T cell receptor beta chains below, sequenced in a study of neurological immune-mediated disorders. From the 5' RACE reads, TCRdb called clonotypes with MiXCR, one entry per CDR3 protein. The data contain about 99,000 distinct CDR3 sequences, about 10% of them singletons. As for time point: longitudinal time-point 3. Sequencing was done on a sample of PBMCs. All receptors come from a female donor with HTLV-1-associated myelopathy (HAM/TSP).

This clonotype was found many times. The gene calls are TRBV6-4 and TRBJ2-1; TRBD2 might be the D (6 bases). CDR1 is MRHNA, CDR2 SNTAGT, per germline. The CDR3 is made up of 14 amino acids. The V gene lost 6 bases and the J gene lost 4 bases, with 13 bases spanning the gap. The CDR3 region is CASRCGEIYNEQFF. CDR3 nucleotide sequence: TGTGCCAGCAGATGCGGGGAGATTTACAATGAGCAGTTCTTC.

As concerns this clonotype: Given a much more abundant clone one base away, this may be a read error. The chain recombines TRBV19 with TRBJ2-7, with a tentative D call TRBD1 (6 bases). Germline lookup yields CDR1 LNHDA and CDR2 SQIVND (reference sequence). With 8 bases removed from V and 2 bases from J, the gap between germline ends came to 16 bases. The CDR3 is made up of 14 amino acids. CDR3 bases: TGTGCCAGTCGACCCGAGGGGGAAACCTACGAGCAGTACTTC. Its translation is CASRPEGETYEQYF.

As regards this clonotype: A much more abundant neighbour one base away suggests this may be a read error. V is TRBV5-6 and J is TRBJ2-3; 12 bases agree with TRBD2. The V gene end was trimmed by 3 bases and the J gene end by 4 bases; junction bases not matched to a gene: 6. Per germline, CDR1 SGHDT and CDR2 YYEEEE. The CDR3 spans 16 residues. The CDR3 spells CASSYATSGGADTQYF. The CDR3 nucleotides are TGTGCCAGCAGCTACGCGACTAGCGGGGGAGCAGATACGCAGTATTTT.

This clonotype has at least ten counts. This chain joins TRBV27 and TRBJ2-3; 7 nucleotides align to TRBD1. The CDR3 contains 14 residues. Germline assignment: CDR1 MNHEY and CDR2 SMNVEV (reference sequence). The V and J ends lost 6 bases and 1 base, in that order; junction bases with no gene match: 4. The CDR3 sequence: CASSRGTGTDTQYF. The CDR3 bases are TGTGCCAGCAGCCGAGGGACAGGCACAGATACGCAGTATTTT.

This clonotype showed up many times. The J gene is TRBJ2-1, the V gene TRBV6-5; 8 bases align to TRBD1. This CDR3 is 17 amino acids long. The V gene end was trimmed by 0 bases and the J gene end by 2 bases; junction bases not matched to a gene: 6. Per the germline V gene, CDR1 is MNHEY and CDR2 is SVGAGI. CDR3 sequence: CASSYSIGQGPYNEQFF. CDR3 sequence (DNA): TGTGCCAGCAGTTACTCGATTGGACAGGGTCCCTACAATGAGCAGTTCTTC.

The chain joins TRBV11-1 to TRBJ2-7; 10 bases are shared with TRBD1. CDR1 is SGHAT and CDR2 is FQDESV in the germline V gene (reference sequence). The CDR3 is made up of 16 amino acids. V lost 4 bases and J lost 0; bases outside the gene matches: 6. The CDR3 reads CASSYRQGASSYEQYF. The CDR3 DNA is TGTGCCAGCAGCTATAGACAGGGGGCAAGCTCCTACGAGCAGTACTTC.

This clonotype was detected many times. The chain links TRBV5-1 to TRBJ2-1; no definite D call. V was trimmed by 1 base and J by 7 bases, leaving 9 bases between them. The CDR3 spans 13 residues. The germline V gene encodes CDR1 SGHRS and CDR2 YFSETQ. The chain's CDR3 is CASSLLHENEQFF. The CDR3 DNA reads TGCGCCAGCAGCTTGCTGCATGAGAATGAGCAGTTCTTC.

This clonotype was observed a handful of times. V is TRBV6-1 and J is TRBJ2-7; D may correspond to TRBD1 or TRBD2 (6 bases each). This CDR3 is built from 15 residues. Germline assignment: CDR1 MNHNS and CDR2 SASEGT. The germline V and J ends were trimmed by 1 base and 6 bases, with 16 bases remaining between them. CDR3 in amino acids: CASSEVSGAPGEQYF. The CDR3 nucleotides are TGTGCCAGCAGTGAAGTGTCGGGGGCGCCGGGCGAGCAGTACTTC.

This clonotype was seen at least ten times. The J gene is TRBJ2-3, the V gene TRBV28, with 10 bases fitting TRBD2. Looked up from germline, CDR1 is MDHEN and CDR2 is SYDVKM. V gave up 6 bases and J gave up 6 bases; unmatched junction bases: 12. This CDR3 has 16 residues. CDR3 residues: CASRHTSGDLGDTQYF. The DNA of the CDR3 is TGTGCCAGCAGGCATACTAGCGGGGATTTGGGGGATACGCAGTATTTT.

The chain combines TRBV19 with TRBJ2-6; D gene ambiguous. This CDR3 has 13 amino acids. Germline V gene data show CDR1 as LNHDA and CDR2 as SQIVND (reference sequence). V was clipped by 2 bases and J by 4 bases, with 3 bases between them. The CDR3 DNA reads as TGTGCCAGTAGTATACCAGGGGCCAACGTCCTGACTTTC. Its translation is CASSIPGANVLTF.

This clonotype was seen at least ten times. J is TRBJ2-7 and V is TRBV6-2 or TRBV6-3, with a weak D call TRBD1 (6 bases). The V end lost 1 base, the J end lost 11 bases, and 21 bases lay between the germline ends. The CDR3 has 15 amino acids. Germline-derived CDR1 and CDR2 are MNHEY and SVGEGT. The CDR3 coding sequence is TGTGCCAGCAGTTACTTTAAGCTTGGGGGCGACATAGAGTACTTC. Translated: CASSYFKLGGDIEYF.

This clonotype was recorded once. The chain uses TRBV6-6 and TRBJ2-3; 8 bases fit TRBD1. The germline CDR1 and CDR2 sequences are MNHNY and SVGAGI (reference sequence). CDR3 size: 15 residues. V shed 2 bases and J 5 bases; nucleotides not matched to a gene: 6. The CDR3 region has the DNA TGTGCCAGCAGTTACGCGGGACAGGACATAGATACGCAGTATTTT. Amino acid sequence: CASSYAGQDIDTQYF.

Many counts were recorded for this clonotype. J is TRBJ2-7 and V is TRBV3-1; 8 bases line up with TRBD1. Germline assignment: CDR1 LGHDT and CDR2 YNNKEL (reference sequence). This CDR3 is 19 amino acids long. V was pared by 0 bases and J by 0 bases, with 13 bases of the junction left unmatched. The CDR3 DNA follows: TGTGCCAGCAGCCAAGATGGCGCAGGGGGCGTGTATGGCTCCTACGAGCAGTACTTC. Translating gives CASSQDGAGGVYGSYEQYF.

This clonotype was picked up a small number of times. This chain uses TRBV4-1 with TRBJ2-1; 8 nucleotides agree with TRBD2. V was pared by 1 base and J by 12 bases, with 8 bases of the junction left unmatched. Germline CDR1 MGHRA, CDR2 YSYEKL. The CDR3 is made up of 14 amino acids. CDR3 DNA: TGCGCCAGCAGCCAAGTAAGCGGGGGAGGGCGGCAGTTCTTC. It yields the protein CASSQVSGGGRQFF.

V usage is TRBV6-6 and J usage is TRBJ1-2; no clear D gene. The CDR3 totals 12 residues. Germline V lookup: CDR1 MNHNY, CDR2 SVGAGI (reference sequence). Trimming removed 8 bases from V and 4 bases from J, with 11 bases in between. The CDR3 DNA follows: TGTGCCAGCGCCTACACTAGCTATGGCTACACCTTC. Translating it yields CASAYTSYGYTF.

In its sample, this clonotype was seen many times. V and J are TRBV7-9 and TRBJ2-3; 9 bases align to TRBD2. V shed 5 bases and J 3 bases; nucleotides not matched to a gene: 6. This CDR3 region has 15 residues. Germline-derived CDR1 and CDR2 are SEHNR and FQNEAQ (reference sequence). The CDR3 spells CASSPPTSGTDTQYF. The DNA of the CDR3 is TGTGCCAGCAGCCCTCCGACTAGCGGAACAGATACGCAGTATTTT.

This clonotype has only one observation. The chain carries TRBV20-1 and TRBJ2-1, with D tentatively TRBD2 (6 bases). CDR3 length: 15 amino acids. Germline V gene data show CDR1 as DFQATT and CDR2 as SNEGSKA (reference sequence). The V and J ends lost 2 bases and 9 bases respectively, with 20 bases between them. The CDR3 DNA sequence: TGCAGTGCTAGACTGGTACTAGTGGGGGGTGCTGAGCAGTTCTTC. It translates to CSARLVLVGGAEQFF.

This clonotype occurred a few times. This chain joins TRBV13 and TRBJ1-2; D is unresolved. Germline V gene lookup returns CDR1 PRHDT and CDR2 FYEKMQ (reference sequence). The CDR3 loop spans 17 amino acids. The V gene lost 5 bases and the J gene lost 1 base, with 20 bases spanning the gap. The CDR3 DNA follows: TGTGCCAGCAGCCCCAATTCGGTCCCTTCGTTTAACTATGGCTACACCTTC. It is translated as CASSPNSVPSFNYGYTF. The whole variable domain, filled in from reference TRBV13 and TRBJ1-2, reads AAGVIQSPRHLIKEKRETATLKCYPIPRHDTVYWYQQGPGQDPQFLISFYEKMQSDKGSIPDRFSAQQFSDYHSELNMSSLELGDSALYFCASSPNSVPSFNYGYTFGSGTRLTVV.

This clonotype was recorded many times. The V call is TRBV20-1, the J call TRBJ2-3; D might be TRBD1 or TRBD2, each matching 5 bases. Looked up from germline, CDR1 is DFQATT and CDR2 is SNEGSKA (reference sequence). V lost 1 base and J lost 5, with 16 bases in between. This CDR3 is 15 amino acids long. CDR3 nucleotide sequence: TGCAGTGCTAGAGCTCGGGACGGCAGAAGAGATACGCAGTATTTT. It translates to CSARARDGRRDTQYF.

This clonotype was seen many times. The J gene is TRBJ2-3, the V gene TRBV7-9, with 7 bases identical to TRBD2. Germline-derived CDR1 and CDR2 are SEHNR and FQNEAQ (reference sequence). The CDR3 spans 16 residues. V shed 3 bases, J shed 3 bases, and the junction held 9 bases outside the gene matches. The CDR3 DNA reads as TGTGCCAGCAGCTTTAGGGGCGGGGGATTTACAGATACGCAGTATTTT. Its protein product is CASSFRGGGFTDTQYF.

In its sample, this clonotype was seen many times. The gene calls are TRBV2 and TRBJ2-1; D unresolved. V dropped 7 bases and J dropped 9 bases, with 16 bases sitting between them. Germline CDR1 SNHLY, CDR2 FYNNEI. The CDR3 totals 13 residues. The CDR3 nucleotides read TGTGCCAGCAATCAGGACGAACGTGGTGAGCAGTTCTTC. Its protein product is CASNQDERGEQFF. Based on the CDR3 plus reference TRBV2 and TRBJ2-1, the full variable domain is EPEVTQTPSHQVTQMGQEVILRCVPISNHLYFYWYRQILGQKVEFLVSFYNNEISEKSEIFDDQFSVERPDGSNFTLKIRSTKLEDSAMYFCASNQDERGEQFFGPGTRLTVL.

The chain uses TRBV5-1 and TRBJ2-2; 8 bases are a match to TRBD2. This CDR3 contains 16 residues. Germline V lookup: CDR1 SGHRS, CDR2 YFSETQ. V lost 0 bases, J lost 7 bases, and 8 bases stayed unmatched. The CDR3 sequence is CASSLEWGTRGGELFF. CDR3 in DNA: TGCGCCAGCAGCTTGGAATGGGGGACTAGAGGCGGGGAGCTGTTTTTT.

The rearrangement joins TRBV7-9 to TRBJ2-5; D possibly corresponds to TRBD1 (5 bases). The germline V and J ends were trimmed by 5 bases and 2 bases, with 15 bases remaining between them. Looked up from germline, CDR1 is SEHNR and CDR2 is FQNEAQ (reference sequence). The length of the CDR3 is 15 residues. The CDR3 region has the DNA TGTGCCAGCAGCCCCCGTTCGACAGTTCAAGAGACCCAGTACTTC. It yields the protein CASSPRSTVQETQYF.

This clonotype was counted ten times or more. The chain recombines TRBV5-1 with TRBJ2-1; a weak D match, TRBD1 (5 bases). CDR1 is SGHRS and CDR2 is YFSETQ in the germline V gene. The CDR3 covers 15 residues. Trimming took off 0 bases at V and 4 bases at J, with 11 bases between the two ends. DNA of the CDR3: TGCGCCAGCAGCTTGGCCTCAGGGCAGTACAATGAGCAGTTCTTC. This codes for CASSLASGQYNEQFF. The whole variable domain, remainder taken from reference TRBV5-1 and TRBJ2-1, is KAGVTQTPRYLIKTRGQQVTLSCSPISGHRSVSWYQQTPGQGLQFLFEYFSETQRNKGNFPGRFSGRQFSNSRSEMNVSTLELGDSALYLCASSLASGQYNEQFFGPGTRLTVL.

The gene calls are TRBV4-1 and TRBJ2-5; D unresolved. The V end was cut by 2 bases, the J end by 1 base, with 17 bases between. Germline CDR1 MGHRA, CDR2 YSYEKL. This CDR3 is 17 amino acids long. CDR3 loop: CASSQFGTKSGQETQYF. In DNA form, the CDR3 reads TGCGCCAGCAGCCAATTCGGAACCAAGTCGGGCCAAGAGACCCAGTACTTC.

This clonotype came up many times. This chain links TRBV9 with TRBJ2-7, with D perhaps given as TRBD1 or TRBD2 (6 bases each). The CDR3 has 14 amino acids. Per germline, CDR1 SGDLS and CDR2 YYNGEE. V lost 0 bases, J lost 5 bases, and 12 bases lay in between. CDR3 sequence (DNA): TGTGCCAGCAGCGTAGGGTGGGGGGCGGACGAGCAGTACTTC. It codes for CASSVGWGADEQYF.

This clonotype was seen many times. V and J are TRBV5-1 and TRBJ2-7; D is uncertain. This CDR3 contains 14 residues. Germline CDR1 and CDR2: SGHRS and YFSETQ. Trimming shortened V by 4 bases and J by 4 bases, and 15 bases separated the two germline ends. For the CDR3, the DNA is TGCGCCAGCAGCGTGGACGAAGGACGATACGAGCAGTACTTC. As protein: CASSVDEGRYEQYF.